The entry that follows covers one T cell receptor beta chain sequence. What it binds is unknown. The data stem from a study of immune evolution from preneoplasia to lung adenocarcinoma. Study-wide points: Top clone share appeared to fall from AAH through AIS, MIA, adenocarcinoma.

Sequenced by immunoSEQ multiplex PCR; TCRdb stores in-frame clones only, minus some. Altogether around 7,000 clones are present, around 77% being singletons, with the ten largest covering about 7%. The V gene's germline CDR1 is SGHAT and CDR2 FQNNGV. The length of the CDR3 is 17 residues. The ends were cut back, 2 bases at V and 0 bases at J, with 11 bases in the middle. This TCR was recovered from a person aged 55 to 79 with lung adenocarcinoma. Sequenced input: FFPE lung adenocarcinoma in situ tissue. The chain carries TRBV11-2 and TRBJ1-6, with D perhaps matching TRBD1 (6 bases). CDR3 in amino acids: CASSLFQGSSYNSPLHF. Here the CDR3 DNA reads TGTGCCAGCAGCTTATTTCAGGGGAGCTCCTATAATTCACCCCTCCACTTT.